This entry concerns a single T cell receptor (beta chain). The antigen remains undetermined. This entry belongs to a study of radiotherapy plus CTLA-4 blockade in lung cancer. Study-level findings and limits: TCR clones of tumor origin grew in blood after radiotherapy plus ipilimumab. Per reports, early blood T cell clone dynamics, plus interferon-beta, forecast response most strongly.

Focal radiation was given together with CTLA-4 blockade (ipilimumab) to patients with chemo-refractory metastatic non-small-cell lung cancer. Profiling relied on immunoSEQ multiplex PCR, and the TCRdb table lists in-frame clones only, not all of them. The table has approximately 73,000 clones, over 75% seen once. Germline CDR1 and CDR2: KGHSH and LQKENI. The CDR3 has 16 residues. V lost 3 bases to trimming and J lost 1 base, with 13 bases between them. Sequenced material: peripheral blood, taken from a patient treated with radiotherapy plus ipilimumab. The chain combines TRBV18 with TRBJ2-1; D perhaps matches TRBD2 (5 bases). The sequence came from a human donor with non-small cell lung cancer that progressed on radiotherapy plus ipilimumab. Here the CDR3 DNA reads TGTGCCAGCTCACCGGAGCGGAGAACGTCCTACAATGAGCAGTTCTTC. Protein product: CASSPERRTSYNEQFF.